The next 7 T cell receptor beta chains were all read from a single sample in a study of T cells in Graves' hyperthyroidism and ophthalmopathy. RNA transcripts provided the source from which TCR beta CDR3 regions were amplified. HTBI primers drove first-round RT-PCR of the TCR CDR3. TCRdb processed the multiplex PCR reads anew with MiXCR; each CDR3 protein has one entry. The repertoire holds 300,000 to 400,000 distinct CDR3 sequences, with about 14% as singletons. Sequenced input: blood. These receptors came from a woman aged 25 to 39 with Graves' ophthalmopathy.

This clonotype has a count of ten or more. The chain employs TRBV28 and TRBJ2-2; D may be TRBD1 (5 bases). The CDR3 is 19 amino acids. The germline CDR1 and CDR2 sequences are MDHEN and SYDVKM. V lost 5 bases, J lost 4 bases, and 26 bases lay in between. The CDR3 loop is CASSTPPSSQGVLTGELFF. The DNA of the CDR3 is TGTGCCAGCAGTACCCCTCCCTCCAGCCAGGGTGTCCTCACCGGGGAGCTGTTTTTT.

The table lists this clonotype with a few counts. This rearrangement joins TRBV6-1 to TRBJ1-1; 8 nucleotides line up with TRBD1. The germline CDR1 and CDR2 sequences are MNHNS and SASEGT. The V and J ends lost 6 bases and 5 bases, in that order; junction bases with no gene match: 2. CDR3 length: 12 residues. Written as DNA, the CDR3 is TGTGCCAGCAGGCGACAGGGGACTGAAGCTTTCTTT. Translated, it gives CASRRQGTEAFF.

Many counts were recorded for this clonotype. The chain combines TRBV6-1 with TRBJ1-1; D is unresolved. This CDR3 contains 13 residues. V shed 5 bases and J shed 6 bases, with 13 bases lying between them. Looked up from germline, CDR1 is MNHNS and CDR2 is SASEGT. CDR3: CASSYLSGAEAFF. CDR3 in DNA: TGTGCCAGCAGTTATTTATCTGGCGCTGAAGCTTTCTTT.

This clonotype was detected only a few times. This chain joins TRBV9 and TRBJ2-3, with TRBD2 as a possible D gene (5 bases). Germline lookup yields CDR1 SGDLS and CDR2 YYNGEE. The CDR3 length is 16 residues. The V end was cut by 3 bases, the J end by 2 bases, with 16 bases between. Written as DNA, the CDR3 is TGTGCCAGCAGCGCCAGAAGCGGATCGCTCACAGATACGCAGTATTTT. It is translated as CASSARSGSLTDTQYF.

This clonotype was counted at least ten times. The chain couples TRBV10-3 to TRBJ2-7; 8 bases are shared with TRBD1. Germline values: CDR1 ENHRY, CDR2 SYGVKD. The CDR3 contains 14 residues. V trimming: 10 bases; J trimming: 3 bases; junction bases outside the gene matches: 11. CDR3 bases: TGTGCCACCTGCACCGGGACAGGTCACTACGAGCAGTACTTC. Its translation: CATCTGTGHYEQYF.

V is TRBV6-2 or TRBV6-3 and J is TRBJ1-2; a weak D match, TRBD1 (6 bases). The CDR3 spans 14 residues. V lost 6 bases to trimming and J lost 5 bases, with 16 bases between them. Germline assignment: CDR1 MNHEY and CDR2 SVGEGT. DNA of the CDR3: TGTGCCAGCAGCTCCGGGACAAACACTTATGGCTACACCTTC. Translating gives CASSSGTNTYGYTF.

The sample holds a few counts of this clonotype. CDR3 sequence: CASSSRDKNTGELFF. CDR3 coding DNA: TGTGCCAGCAGTTCCCGGGACAAGAACACCGGGGAGCTGTTTTTT. This chain joins TRBV6-1 and TRBJ2-2; tentatively, D is TRBD1 (6 bases). Germline-derived CDR1 and CDR2 are MNHNS and SASEGT. Deletions cut 5 bases from V and 1 base from J, with 11 bases between. The length of the CDR3 is 15 residues.